This TCR beta chain was obtained from a study of cytomegalovirus exposure and HLA in healthy donors. Study-wide points: In vitro, a few CMV-associated chains proved specific for CMV antigens.

In the case of this clone: The antigen is not known.

The repertoire was sequenced with immunoSEQ multiplex PCR; TCRdb's copy has only in-frame clones and lacks some. In the table there are about 280,000 clones, roughly 88% of which are singletons. The receptor was derived from a woman aged 18-30 years in good health and CMV-seronegative. The specimen was PBMCs.

The CDR3 region is CASSRDRGVEETQYF. The CDR3 DNA reads as TGTGCCAGCAGTAGGGACAGGGGGGTGGAGGAGACCCAGTACTTC. J is TRBJ2-5 and V is TRBV6-1; 11 bases agree with TRBD1. V gave up 5 bases and J gave up 5 bases; unmatched junction bases: 7. Germline V gives CDR1 MNHNS, CDR2 SASEGT. The CDR3 extends over 15 amino acids.